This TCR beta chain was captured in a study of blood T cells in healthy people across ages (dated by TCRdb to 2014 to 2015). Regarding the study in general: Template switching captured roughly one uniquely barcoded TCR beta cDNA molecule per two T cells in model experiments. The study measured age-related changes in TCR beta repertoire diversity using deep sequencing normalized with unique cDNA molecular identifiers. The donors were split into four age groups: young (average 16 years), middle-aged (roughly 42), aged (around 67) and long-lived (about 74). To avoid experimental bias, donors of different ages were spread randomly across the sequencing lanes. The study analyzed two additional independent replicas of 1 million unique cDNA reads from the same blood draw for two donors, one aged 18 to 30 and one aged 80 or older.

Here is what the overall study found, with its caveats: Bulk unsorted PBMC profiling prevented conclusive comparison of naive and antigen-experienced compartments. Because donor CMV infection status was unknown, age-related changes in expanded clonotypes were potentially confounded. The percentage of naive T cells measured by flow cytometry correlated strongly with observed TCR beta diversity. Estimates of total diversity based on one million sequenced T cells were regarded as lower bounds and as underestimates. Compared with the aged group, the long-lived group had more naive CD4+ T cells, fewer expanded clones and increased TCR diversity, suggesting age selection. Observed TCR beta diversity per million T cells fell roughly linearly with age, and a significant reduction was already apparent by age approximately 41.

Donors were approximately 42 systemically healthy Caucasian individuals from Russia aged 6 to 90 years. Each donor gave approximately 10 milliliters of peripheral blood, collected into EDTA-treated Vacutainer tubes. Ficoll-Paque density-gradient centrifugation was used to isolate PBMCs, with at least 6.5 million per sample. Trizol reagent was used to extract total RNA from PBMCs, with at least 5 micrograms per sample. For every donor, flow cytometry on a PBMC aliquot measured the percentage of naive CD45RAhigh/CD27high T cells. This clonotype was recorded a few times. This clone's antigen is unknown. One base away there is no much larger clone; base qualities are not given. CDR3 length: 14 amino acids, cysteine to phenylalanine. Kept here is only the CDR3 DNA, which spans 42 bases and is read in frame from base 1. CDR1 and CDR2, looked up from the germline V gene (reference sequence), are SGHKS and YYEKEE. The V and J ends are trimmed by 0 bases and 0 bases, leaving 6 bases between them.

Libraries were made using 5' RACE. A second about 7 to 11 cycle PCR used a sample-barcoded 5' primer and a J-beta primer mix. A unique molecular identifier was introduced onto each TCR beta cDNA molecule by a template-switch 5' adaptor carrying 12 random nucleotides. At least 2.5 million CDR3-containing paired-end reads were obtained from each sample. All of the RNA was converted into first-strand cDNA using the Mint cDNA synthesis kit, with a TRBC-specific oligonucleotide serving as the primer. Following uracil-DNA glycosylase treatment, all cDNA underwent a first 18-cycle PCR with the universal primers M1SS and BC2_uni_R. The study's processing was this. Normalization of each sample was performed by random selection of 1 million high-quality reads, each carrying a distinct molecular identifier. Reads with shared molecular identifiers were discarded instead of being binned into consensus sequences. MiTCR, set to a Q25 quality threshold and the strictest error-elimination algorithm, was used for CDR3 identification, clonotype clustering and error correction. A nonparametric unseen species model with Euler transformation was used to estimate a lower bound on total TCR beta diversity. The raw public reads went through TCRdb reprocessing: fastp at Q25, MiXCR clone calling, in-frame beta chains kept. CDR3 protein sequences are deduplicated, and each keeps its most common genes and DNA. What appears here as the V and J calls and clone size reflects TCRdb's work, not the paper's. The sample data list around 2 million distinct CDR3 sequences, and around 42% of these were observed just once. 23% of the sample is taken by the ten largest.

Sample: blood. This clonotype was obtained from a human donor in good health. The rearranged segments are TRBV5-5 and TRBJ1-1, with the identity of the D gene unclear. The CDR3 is CASSLVAVNTEAFF. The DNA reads TGTGCCAGCAGCTTGGTAGCCGTGAACACTGAAGCTTTCTTT.